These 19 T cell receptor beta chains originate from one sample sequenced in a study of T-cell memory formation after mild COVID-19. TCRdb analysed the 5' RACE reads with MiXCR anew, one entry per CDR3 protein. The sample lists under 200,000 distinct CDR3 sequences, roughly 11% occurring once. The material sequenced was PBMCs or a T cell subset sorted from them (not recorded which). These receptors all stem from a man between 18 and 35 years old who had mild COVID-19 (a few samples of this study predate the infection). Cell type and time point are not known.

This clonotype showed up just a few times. CDR3 sequence (DNA): TGTGCCAGCAGCCTGCAGGGAATTGAACAGCCCCAGCATTTT. This encodes CASSLQGIEQPQHF. The chain employs TRBV12-3 or TRBV12-4 and TRBJ1-5; possible D gene TRBD1, 5 bases. The CDR3 sequence is 14 residues long. V gave up 6 bases and J gave up 7 bases, with 16 bases separating them.

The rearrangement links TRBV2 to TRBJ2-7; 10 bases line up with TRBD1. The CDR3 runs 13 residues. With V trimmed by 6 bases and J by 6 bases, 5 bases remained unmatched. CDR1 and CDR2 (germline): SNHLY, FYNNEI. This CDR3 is CASSEGQGSEQYF. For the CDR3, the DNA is TGTGCCAGCAGCGAGGGACAGGGGAGCGAGCAGTACTTC.

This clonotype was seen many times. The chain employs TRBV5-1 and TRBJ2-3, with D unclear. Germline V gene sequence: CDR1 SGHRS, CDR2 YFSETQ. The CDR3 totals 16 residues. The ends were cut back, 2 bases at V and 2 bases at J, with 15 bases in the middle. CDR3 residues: CASSLSRLGPTDTQYF. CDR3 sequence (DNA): TGCGCCAGCAGCTTAAGCAGGCTTGGGCCCACAGATACGCAGTATTTT.

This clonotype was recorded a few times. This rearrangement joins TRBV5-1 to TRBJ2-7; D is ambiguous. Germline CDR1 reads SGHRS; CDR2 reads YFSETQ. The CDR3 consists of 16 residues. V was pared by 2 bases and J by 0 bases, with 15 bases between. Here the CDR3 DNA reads TGCGCCAGCAGCTTACCGGCTCCAAATAACTCCTACGAGCAGTACGTC. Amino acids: CASSLPAPNNSYEQYV.

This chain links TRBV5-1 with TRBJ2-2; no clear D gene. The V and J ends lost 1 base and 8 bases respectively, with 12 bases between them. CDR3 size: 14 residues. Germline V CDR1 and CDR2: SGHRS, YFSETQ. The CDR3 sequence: CASSLNAPSGELFF. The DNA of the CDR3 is TGCGCCAGCAGCTTGAACGCGCCGTCAGGGGAGCTGTTTTTT.

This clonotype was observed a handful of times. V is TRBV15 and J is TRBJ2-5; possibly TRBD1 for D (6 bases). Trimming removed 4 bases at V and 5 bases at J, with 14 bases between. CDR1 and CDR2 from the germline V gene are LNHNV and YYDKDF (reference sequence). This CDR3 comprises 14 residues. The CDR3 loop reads CATSTWGHWETQYF. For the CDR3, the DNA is TGTGCCACCAGCACTTGGGGGCATTGGGAGACCCAGTACTTC.

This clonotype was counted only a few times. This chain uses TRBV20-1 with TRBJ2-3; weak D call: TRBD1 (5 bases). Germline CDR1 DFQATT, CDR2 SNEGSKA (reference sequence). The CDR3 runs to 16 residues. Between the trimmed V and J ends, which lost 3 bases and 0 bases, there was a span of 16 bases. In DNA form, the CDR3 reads TGCAGTGCTAGTGAAAGGGGTAGCACTAGCACAGATACGCAGTATTTT. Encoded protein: CSASERGSTSTDTQYF.

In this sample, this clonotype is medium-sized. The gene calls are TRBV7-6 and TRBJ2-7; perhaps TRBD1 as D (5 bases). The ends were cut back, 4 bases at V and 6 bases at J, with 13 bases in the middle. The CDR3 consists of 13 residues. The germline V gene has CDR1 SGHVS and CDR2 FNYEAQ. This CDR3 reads CASSSTHQGEQYF. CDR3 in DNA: TGTGCCAGCAGCTCAACCCACCAGGGCGAGCAGTACTTC.

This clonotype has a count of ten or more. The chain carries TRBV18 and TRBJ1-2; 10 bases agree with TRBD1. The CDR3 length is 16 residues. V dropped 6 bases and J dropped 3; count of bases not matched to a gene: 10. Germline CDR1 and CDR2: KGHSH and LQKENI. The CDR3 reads CASSPTTGGFDYGYTF. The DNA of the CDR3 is TGTGCCAGCTCGCCCACGACAGGGGGCTTTGACTATGGCTACACCTTC.

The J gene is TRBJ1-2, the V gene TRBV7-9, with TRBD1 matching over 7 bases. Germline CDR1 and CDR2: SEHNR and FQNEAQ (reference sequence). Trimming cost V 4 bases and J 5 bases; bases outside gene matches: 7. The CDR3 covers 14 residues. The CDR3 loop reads CASSSFGTAYGYTF. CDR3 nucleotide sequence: TGTGCCAGCAGCTCCTTCGGGACAGCATATGGCTACACCTTC.

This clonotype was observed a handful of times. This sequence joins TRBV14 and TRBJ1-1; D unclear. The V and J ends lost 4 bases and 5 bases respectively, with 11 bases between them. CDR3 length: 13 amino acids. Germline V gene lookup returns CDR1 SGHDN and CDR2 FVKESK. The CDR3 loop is CASSRAVETEAFF. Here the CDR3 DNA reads TGTGCCAGCAGCCGCGCGGTGGAGACTGAAGCTTTCTTT.

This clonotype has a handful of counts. CDR3 amino acids: CASGKGTEAFF. CDR3 DNA sequence: TGTGCCAGTGGGAAAGGCACTGAAGCTTTCTTT. This chain links TRBV2 with TRBJ1-1; D remains unclear. Germline lookup yields CDR1 SNHLY and CDR2 FYNNEI. The CDR3 sequence is 11 residues long. Trimming removed 9 bases from V and 4 bases from J, with 9 bases in between.

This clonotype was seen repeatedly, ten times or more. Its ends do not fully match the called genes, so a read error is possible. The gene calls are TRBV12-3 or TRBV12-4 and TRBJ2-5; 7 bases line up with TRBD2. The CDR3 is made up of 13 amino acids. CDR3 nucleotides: TGCGCCAGCAGCTTGCGGGGGCAAGAGACCCAGTACTTC. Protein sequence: CASSLRGQETQYF.

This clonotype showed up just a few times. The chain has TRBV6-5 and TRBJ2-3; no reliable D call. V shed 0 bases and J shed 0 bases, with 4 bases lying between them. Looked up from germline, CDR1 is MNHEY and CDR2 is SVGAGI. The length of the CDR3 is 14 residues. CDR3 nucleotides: TGTGCCAGCAGTTACTCGTCCAGCACAGATACGCAGTATTTT. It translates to CASSYSSSTDTQYF.

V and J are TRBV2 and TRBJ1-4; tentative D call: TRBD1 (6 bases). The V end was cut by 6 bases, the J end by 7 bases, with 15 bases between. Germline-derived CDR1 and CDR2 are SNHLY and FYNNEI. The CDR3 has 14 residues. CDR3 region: CASRERAGAEKLFF. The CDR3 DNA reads TGTGCCAGCAGAGAAAGGGCAGGGGCTGAAAAACTGTTTTTT.

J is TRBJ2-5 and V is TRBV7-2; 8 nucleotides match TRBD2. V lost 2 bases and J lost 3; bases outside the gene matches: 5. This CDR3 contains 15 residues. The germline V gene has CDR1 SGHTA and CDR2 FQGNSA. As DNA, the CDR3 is TGTGCCAGCAGCTTACCGGGGGGGATGGAAGAGACCCAGTACTTC. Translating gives CASSLPGGMEETQYF.

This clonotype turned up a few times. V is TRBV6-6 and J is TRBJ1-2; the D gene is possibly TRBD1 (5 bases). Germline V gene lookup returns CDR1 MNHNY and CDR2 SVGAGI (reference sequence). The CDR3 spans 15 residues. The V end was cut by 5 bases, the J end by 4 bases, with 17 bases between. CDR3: CASSRGDARRYGYTF. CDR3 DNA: TGTGCCAGCAGTCGGGGGGACGCCCGACGCTATGGCTACACCTTC.

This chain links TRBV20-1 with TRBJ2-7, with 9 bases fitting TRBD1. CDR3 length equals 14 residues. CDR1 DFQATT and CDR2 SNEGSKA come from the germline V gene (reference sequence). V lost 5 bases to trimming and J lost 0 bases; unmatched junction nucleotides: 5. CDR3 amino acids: CSAQTGGHSYEQYF. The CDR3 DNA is TGCAGTGCTCAAACAGGGGGCCACTCCTACGAGCAGTACTTC.

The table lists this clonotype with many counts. In nucleotides, the CDR3 is TGTGCCAGCAGCCTAAGGACTAGCGGGGGAACAGATACGCAGTATTTT. Protein product: CASSLRTSGGTDTQYF. The chain carries TRBV5-6 and TRBJ2-3, with 13 bases identical to TRBD2. The trim removed 4 bases at V and 3 bases at J, leaving 5 bases unmatched. CDR3 length equals 16 residues. Germline V gene sequence: CDR1 SGHDT, CDR2 YYEEEE.